This T cell receptor (beta chain) is from a study of cytomegalovirus exposure and HLA in healthy donors. The study's findings and limits: Presence/absence analyses rested on an assumption that sequencing depth was roughly uniform across donors.

PCR amplification relied on 60 Vbeta primers (plus 13 Jbeta primers). Repertoires were generated with immunoSEQ multiplex PCR, while TCRdb's copy carries only in-frame clones and drops some. Of 250,000 to 350,000 clones in the sample, 75% to 90% were seen once. Donors were nominally healthy when sampled, though unrecorded immune exposures were likely. CDR1 and CDR2 (germline): SGHAT, FQNNGV. With 3 bases clipped from V and 15 bases from J, the junction kept 8 bases outside the gene matches. This CDR3 is built from 12 residues. Worth noting for this clone: Its antigen is as yet unknown.

The sequencing input was PBMCs. This receptor was taken from a man aged 40-49 years in good health and CMV-seropositive. The chain links TRBV11-2 to TRBJ2-1; 7 bases map to TRBD2. CDR3 amino acids: CASSFGERDGFF. For the CDR3, the DNA is TGTGCCAGCAGCTTTGGGGAGCGGGATGGGTTCTTC.